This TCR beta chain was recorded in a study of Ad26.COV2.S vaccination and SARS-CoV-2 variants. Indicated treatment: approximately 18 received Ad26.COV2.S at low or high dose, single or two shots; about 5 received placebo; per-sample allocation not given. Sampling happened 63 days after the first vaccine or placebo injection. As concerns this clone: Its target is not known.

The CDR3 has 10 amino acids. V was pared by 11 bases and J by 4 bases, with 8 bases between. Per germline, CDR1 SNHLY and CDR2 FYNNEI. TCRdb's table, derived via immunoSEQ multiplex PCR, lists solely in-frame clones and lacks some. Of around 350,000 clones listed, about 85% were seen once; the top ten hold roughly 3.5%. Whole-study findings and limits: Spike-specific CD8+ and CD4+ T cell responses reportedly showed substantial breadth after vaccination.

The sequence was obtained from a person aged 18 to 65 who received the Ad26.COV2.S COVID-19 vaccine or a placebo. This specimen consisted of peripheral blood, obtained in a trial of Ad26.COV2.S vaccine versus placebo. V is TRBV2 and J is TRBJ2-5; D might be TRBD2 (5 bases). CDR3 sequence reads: CAGGGETQYF. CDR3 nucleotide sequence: TGTGCCGGAGGAGGAGAGACCCAGTACTTC.